This section outlines one T cell receptor (beta chain) sequence together with its context. These data belong to a study of blood T cell repertoires in COVID-19. Data came from immunoSEQ multiplex PCR; TCRdb stores just in-frame clones and leaves some out. The profile covers about 70,000 clones, with over 70% appearing a single time and 18% taken by the ten largest. The J segment lost 2 bases and the V segment lost 4 bases, leaving 5 bases of the junction unmatched. CDR1 SGHTA and CDR2 FQGNSA come from the germline V gene. The CDR3 covers 16 residues. The material sequenced was peripheral blood. The receptor comes from a man between 65 and 85 years old who had recovered from COVID-19. The J gene is TRBJ2-3, the V gene TRBV7-2; 11 bases line up with TRBD2. The CDR3 region has the DNA TGTGCCAGCAGCTATGCTAGCGGGGGGATCACAGATACGCAGTATTTT. This gives the protein CASSYASGGITDTQYF.